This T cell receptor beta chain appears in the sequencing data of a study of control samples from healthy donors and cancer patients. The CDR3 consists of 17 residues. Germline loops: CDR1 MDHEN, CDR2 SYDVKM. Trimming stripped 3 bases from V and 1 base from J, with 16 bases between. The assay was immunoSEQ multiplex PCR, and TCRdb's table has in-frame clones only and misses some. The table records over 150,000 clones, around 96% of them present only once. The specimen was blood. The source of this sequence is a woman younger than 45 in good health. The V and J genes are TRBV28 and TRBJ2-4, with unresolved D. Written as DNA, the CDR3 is TGTGCCAGCAGTTTTTCCCTCTCGGTCGGGGCCAAAAACATTCAGTACTTC. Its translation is CASSFSLSVGAKNIQYF.